This T cell receptor (beta chain) stems from a study of T cell repertoires in cytomegalovirus infection. TCRdb re-called the reads with MiXCR, one entry per CDR3 protein. The sample includes about 320,000 distinct CDR3 sequences, over 7.5% of them seen just once. There are a few counts of this clonotype. This CDR3 spans 15 amino acids. Per germline, CDR1 LNHDA and CDR2 SQIVND (reference sequence). The V end lost 4 bases, the J end lost 3 bases, and 14 bases lay between the germline ends. The sequencing sample was made of PBMCs. The J gene is TRBJ2-3, the V gene TRBV19; perhaps TRBD1 as D (6 bases). The source of this sequence is a human donor in good health (CMV status not recorded). Some clones in this sample may be carry-over from other donors' samples. The CDR3 DNA sequence: TGTGCCAGTAGTAAACAGGGTTTTATGACAGATACGCAGTATTTT. This codes for CASSKQGFMTDTQYF.